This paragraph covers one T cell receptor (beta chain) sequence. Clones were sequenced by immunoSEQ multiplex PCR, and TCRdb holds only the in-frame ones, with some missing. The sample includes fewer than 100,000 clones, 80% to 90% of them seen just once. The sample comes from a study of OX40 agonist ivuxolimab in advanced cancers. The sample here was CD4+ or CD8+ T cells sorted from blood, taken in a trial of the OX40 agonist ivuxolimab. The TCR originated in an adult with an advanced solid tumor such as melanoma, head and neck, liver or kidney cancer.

Here the CDR3 DNA reads TGTGCCTGGAGTACTTCGGGACAGAGTAATGAAAAACTGTTTTTT. It encodes CAWSTSGQSNEKLFF. The chain carries TRBV30 and TRBJ1-4, with TRBD1 matching over 7 bases. Trimming at V came to 2 bases and at J to 4 bases, leaving 7 bases not matched to a gene. Germline CDR1 and CDR2: GTSNPN and SVGIG (reference sequence). CDR3 length equals 15 residues.